The clone carrying this T cell receptor (beta chain) has more than one count but fewer than ten. Its antigen is as yet unknown. This sample was included in a study of T cell repertoires in cytomegalovirus infection. The wider study: The public TCR beta signatures pointed to both CMV infection and matching HLA type.

TCRdb reprocessed the reads via MiXCR and lists one record per CDR3 protein. The sample lists hundreds of thousands of distinct CDR3 sequences; roughly a third were seen once. Sequencing used cultured PBMCs, obtained from culture after CMV antigen stimulation. This TCR derives from a human donor in good health (CMV status not recorded). Some clones in this sample may be carry-over from other donors' samples.

The CDR3 here is CASSQGSGRANYGYTF. The DNA for the CDR3 is TGTGCCAGCAGCCAGGGGTCGGGGAGAGCTAACTATGGCTACACCTTC. V gene TRBV7-9 combines with J gene TRBJ1-2, with D possibly TRBD1 on 6 matching bases. With 5 bases removed from V and 0 bases from J, the gap between germline ends came to 16 bases. The CDR3 consists of 16 residues. The germline V gene has CDR1 SEHNR and CDR2 FQNEAQ (reference sequence).